Below, 6 T cell receptor beta chains from the same sample are listed, as sequenced in a study of blood T cell repertoires in COVID-19. Sequencing was performed with immunoSEQ multiplex PCR; in TCRdb, only in-frame clones are kept and a portion is missing. The sample contains about 170,000 clones, about 89% of which appear only once. Sequenced sample: peripheral blood. The receptor source for this set is a man between 65 and 85 years old with acute or convalescent COVID-19.

The chain recombines TRBV19 with TRBJ1-2; TRBD1 is a possible D gene (6 bases). Germline CDR1 reads LNHDA; CDR2 reads SQIVND (reference sequence). The CDR3 is 13 amino acids. Trimming took 5 bases from V and 8 from J, leaving 15 bases between them. Here the CDR3 DNA reads TGTGCCAGTAGTCTCACCGACAGGTGGGGCTACACCTTC. Translated, it gives CASSLTDRWGYTF.

The chain carries TRBV11-2 and TRBJ1-2, with D perhaps matching TRBD1 (6 bases). CDR3 length equals 15 residues. CDR1 is SGHAT and CDR2 is FQNNGV in the germline V gene. V was pared by 1 base and J by 7 bases, with 16 bases between. CDR3: CASSLGPGVIGGYTF. In nucleotides, the CDR3 is TGTGCCAGCAGCTTAGGGCCAGGGGTAATCGGTGGCTACACCTTC.

In DNA form, the CDR3 reads TGCGCCAGCAGCCTCGCAGGGGGGCCTGCTAACTATGGCTACACCTTC. Residues: CASSLAGGPANYGYTF. The V gene is TRBV5-1, the J gene TRBJ1-2; 7 bases fit TRBD1. J gave up 0 bases and V 4 bases, and 9 bases lay outside the gene matches. CDR1 is SGHRS, CDR2 YFSETQ, per germline. The CDR3 has 16 residues. Combining the CDR3 with reference TRBV5-1 and TRBJ1-2 gives the whole variable domain KAGVTQTPRYLIKTRGQQVTLSCSPISGHRSVSWYQQTPGQGLQFLFEYFSETQRNKGNFPGRFSGRQFSNSRSEMNVSTLELGDSALYLCASSLAGGPANYGYTFGSGTRLTVV.

The chain carries TRBV18 and TRBJ2-1; 16 nucleotides align to TRBD2. The CDR3 sequence is 17 residues long. Germline V gives CDR1 KGHSH, CDR2 LQKENI. V gave up 0 bases and J gave up 7 bases; unmatched junction bases: 3. This CDR3 reads CASSPPGLAGGLNEQFF. The CDR3 region has the DNA TGTGCCAGCTCACCACCGGGACTAGCGGGGGGGCTGAATGAGCAGTTCTTC.

CDR3 coding DNA: TGTGCCAGTAGTCCCCGAGTAGGGGGTCCCTACGAGCAGTACTTC. Encoded protein: CASSPRVGGPYEQYF. The J gene is TRBJ2-7, the V gene TRBV19; tentative D call: TRBD1 (6 bases). V was cut by 5 bases and J by 2 bases, with 16 bases left in between. Germline lookup yields CDR1 LNHDA and CDR2 SQIVND (reference sequence). CDR3 length: 15 residues.

Here the CDR3 reads CASGHSGETQYF. CDR3 sequence (DNA): TGTGCCAGCGGGCACAGCGGGGAGACCCAGTACTTC. The chain is built from TRBV11-3 and TRBJ2-5; maybe TRBD2 (6 bases). Looked up from germline, CDR1 is SGHNT and CDR2 is YENEEA. CDR3 size: 12 residues. V dropped 8 bases and J dropped 5 bases, with 12 bases sitting between them.